This T cell receptor beta chain derives from a study of shared clonotypes between healthy human individuals. The CDR3 covers 13 residues. The ends were cut back, 2 bases at V and 6 bases at J, with 9 bases in the middle. Per the germline V gene, CDR1 is MGHDK and CDR2 is SYGVNS. In the original workflow: Filtering was not the same, since immunoSEQ gave junction-only sequences without quality scores. Clones were sequenced by immunoSEQ multiplex PCR, and TCRdb holds only the in-frame ones, with some missing. V and J calls and clone size come straight from that table; D and trimming were deduced from the DNA. The sample holds fewer than 400,000 clones; approximately 79% are singletons and the top ten take 9% to 12%.

This sequence originates from a man under 40 in good health. This chain links TRBV25-1 with TRBJ2-3; no reliable D call. Sequencing used memory CD4+ T cells sorted from blood. The subset: CD45RA-negative fraction. The CDR3 sequence: CASSETSEDTQYF. The DNA of the CDR3 is TGTGCCAGCAGTGAAACGTCCGAGGATACGCAGTATTTT.